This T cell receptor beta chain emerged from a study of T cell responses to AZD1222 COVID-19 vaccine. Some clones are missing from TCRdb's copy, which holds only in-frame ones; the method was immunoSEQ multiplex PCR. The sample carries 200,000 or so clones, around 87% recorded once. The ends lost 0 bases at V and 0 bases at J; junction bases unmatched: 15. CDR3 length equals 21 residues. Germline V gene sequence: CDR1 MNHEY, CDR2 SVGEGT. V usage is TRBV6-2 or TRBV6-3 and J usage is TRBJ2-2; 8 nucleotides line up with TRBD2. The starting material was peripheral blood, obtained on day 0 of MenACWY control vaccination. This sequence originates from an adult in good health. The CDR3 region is CASSYSDFLSGGESNTGELFF. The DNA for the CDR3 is TGTGCCAGCAGTTACTCCGACTTTTTAAGCGGGGGTGAATCGAACACCGGGGAGCTGTTTTTT.